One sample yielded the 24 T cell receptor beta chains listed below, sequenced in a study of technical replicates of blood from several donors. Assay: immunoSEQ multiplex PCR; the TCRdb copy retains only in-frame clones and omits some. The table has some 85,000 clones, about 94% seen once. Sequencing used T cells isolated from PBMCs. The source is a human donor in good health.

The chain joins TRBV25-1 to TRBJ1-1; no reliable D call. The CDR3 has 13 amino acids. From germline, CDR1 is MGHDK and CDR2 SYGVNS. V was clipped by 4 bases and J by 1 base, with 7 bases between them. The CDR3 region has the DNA TGTGCCAGCAGTGCACAATGGAACACTGAAGCTTTCTTT. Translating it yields CASSAQWNTEAFF.

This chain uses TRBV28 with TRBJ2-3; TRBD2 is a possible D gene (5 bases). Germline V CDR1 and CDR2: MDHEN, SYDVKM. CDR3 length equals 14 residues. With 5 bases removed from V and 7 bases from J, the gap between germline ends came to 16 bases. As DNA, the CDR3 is TGTGCCAGCAGTCCTGTCGGACTCGGGTATACGCAGTATTTT. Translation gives CASSPVGLGYTQYF.

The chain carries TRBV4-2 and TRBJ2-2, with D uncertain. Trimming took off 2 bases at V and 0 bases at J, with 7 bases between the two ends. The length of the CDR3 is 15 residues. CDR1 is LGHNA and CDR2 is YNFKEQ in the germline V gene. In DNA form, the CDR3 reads TGTGCCAGCAGCCAACTAGACGCGAACACCGGGGAGCTGTTTTTT. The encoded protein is CASSQLDANTGELFF.

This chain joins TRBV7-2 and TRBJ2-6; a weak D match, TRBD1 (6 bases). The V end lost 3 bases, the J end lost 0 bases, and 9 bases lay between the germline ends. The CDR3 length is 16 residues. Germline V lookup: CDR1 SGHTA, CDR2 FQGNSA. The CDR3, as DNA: TGTGCCAGCAGCTTCCTAGGGGGCTCTGGGGCCAACGTCCTGACTTTC. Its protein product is CASSFLGGSGANVLTF.

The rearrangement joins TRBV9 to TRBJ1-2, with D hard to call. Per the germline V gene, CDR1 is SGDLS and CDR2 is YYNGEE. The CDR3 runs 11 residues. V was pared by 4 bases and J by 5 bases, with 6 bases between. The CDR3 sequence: CASSSSYGYTF. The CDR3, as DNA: TGTGCCAGCAGCTCATCATATGGCTACACCTTC. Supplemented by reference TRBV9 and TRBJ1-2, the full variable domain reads DSGVTQTPKHLITATGQRVTLRCSPRSGDLSVYWYQQSLDQGLQFLIQYYNGEERAKGNILERFSAQQFPDLHSELNLSSLELGDSALYFCASSSSYGYTFGSGTRLTVV.

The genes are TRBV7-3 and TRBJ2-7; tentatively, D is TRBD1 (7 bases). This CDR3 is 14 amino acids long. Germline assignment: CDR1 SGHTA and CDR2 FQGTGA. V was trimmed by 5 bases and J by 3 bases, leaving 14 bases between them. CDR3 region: CASSTQGGGYEQYF. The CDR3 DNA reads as TGTGCCAGCAGCACCCAGGGGGGAGGCTACGAGCAGTACTTC.

The CDR3, as DNA: TGTGCCAGCAGCACTCGGACAGGAGGAACCCAGTACTTC. This sequence encodes CASSTRTGGTQYF. The rearrangement links TRBV6-5 to TRBJ2-5; 7 bases are a match to TRBD1. Trimming took 6 bases from V and 8 from J; bases not matched to a gene: 9. Germline loops: CDR1 MNHEY, CDR2 SVGAGI. This CDR3 contains 13 residues.

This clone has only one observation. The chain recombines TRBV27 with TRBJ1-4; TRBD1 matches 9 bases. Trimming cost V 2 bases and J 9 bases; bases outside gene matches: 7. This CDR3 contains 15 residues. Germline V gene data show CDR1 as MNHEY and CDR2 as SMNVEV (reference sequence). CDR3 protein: CASSLGTGRGKKLFF. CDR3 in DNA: TGTGCCAGCAGTTTAGGGACAGGGAGAGGGAAAAAACTGTTTTTT.

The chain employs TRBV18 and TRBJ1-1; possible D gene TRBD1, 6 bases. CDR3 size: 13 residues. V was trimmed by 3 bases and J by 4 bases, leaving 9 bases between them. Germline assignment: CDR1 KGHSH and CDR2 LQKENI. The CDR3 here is CASSPRDITEAFF. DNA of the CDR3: TGTGCCAGCTCACCCAGGGACATCACTGAAGCTTTCTTT.

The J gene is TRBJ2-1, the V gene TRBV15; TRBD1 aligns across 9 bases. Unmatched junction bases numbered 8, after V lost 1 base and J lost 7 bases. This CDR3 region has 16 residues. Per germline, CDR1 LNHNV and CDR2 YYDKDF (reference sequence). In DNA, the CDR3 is TGTGCCACCAGCAGAGTAGGGACAGGGTTTGCGAATGAGCAGTTCTTC. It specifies CATSRVGTGFANEQFF.

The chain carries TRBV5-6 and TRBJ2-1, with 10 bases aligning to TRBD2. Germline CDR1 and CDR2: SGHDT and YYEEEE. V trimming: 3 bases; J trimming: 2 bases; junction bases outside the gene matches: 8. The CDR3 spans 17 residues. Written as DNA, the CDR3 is TGTGCCAGCAGCTCATTAGGACTAGCGGTCACCTACAATGAGCAGTTCTTC. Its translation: CASSSLGLAVTYNEQFF.

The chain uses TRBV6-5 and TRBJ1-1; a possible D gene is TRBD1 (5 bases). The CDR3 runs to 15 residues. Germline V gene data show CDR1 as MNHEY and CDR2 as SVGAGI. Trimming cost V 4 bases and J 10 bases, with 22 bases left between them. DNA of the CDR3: TGTGCCAGCAGTTGGGGTCGGGGTTTGGGGGGTCGAGCTTTCTTT. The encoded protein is CASSWGRGLGGRAFF.

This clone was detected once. The CDR3 loop reads CASSLAGPETQYF. CDR3 nucleotides: TGTGCCAGCAGCTTAGCGGGACCCGAGACCCAGTACTTC. This chain connects TRBV25-1 to TRBJ2-5, with 8 bases matching TRBD2. The CDR3 length is 13 residues. Trimming took 6 bases from V and 5 from J; bases not matched to a gene: 5. Germline CDR1 and CDR2: MGHDK and SYGVNS.

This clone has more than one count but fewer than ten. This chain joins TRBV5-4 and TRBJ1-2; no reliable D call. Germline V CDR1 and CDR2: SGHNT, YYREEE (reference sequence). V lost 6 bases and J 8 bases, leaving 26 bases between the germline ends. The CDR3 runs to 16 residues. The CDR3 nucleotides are TGTGCCAGCACTCAGGACGGACTCACCTATGTTGGAGGCTACACCTTC. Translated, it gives CASTQDGLTYVGGYTF.

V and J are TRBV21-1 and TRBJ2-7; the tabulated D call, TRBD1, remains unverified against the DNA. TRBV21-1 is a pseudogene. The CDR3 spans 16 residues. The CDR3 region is CASSDRTESFVYEQYF. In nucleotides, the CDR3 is TGTGCCAGCAGCGACCGGACAGAGTCCTTTGTATACGAGCAGTACTTC.

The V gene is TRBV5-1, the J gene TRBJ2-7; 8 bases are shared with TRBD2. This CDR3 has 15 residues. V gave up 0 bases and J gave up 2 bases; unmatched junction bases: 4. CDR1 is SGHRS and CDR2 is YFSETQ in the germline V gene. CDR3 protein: CASSLGLAGTYEQYF. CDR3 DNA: TGCGCCAGCAGCTTGGGCCTAGCGGGTACCTACGAGCAGTACTTC.

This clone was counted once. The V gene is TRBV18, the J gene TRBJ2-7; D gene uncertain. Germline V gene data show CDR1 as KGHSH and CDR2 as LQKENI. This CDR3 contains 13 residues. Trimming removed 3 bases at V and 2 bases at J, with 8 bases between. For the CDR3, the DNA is TGTGCCAGCTCACCCCCGTCAGCCTACGAGCAGTACTTC. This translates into CASSPPSAYEQYF.

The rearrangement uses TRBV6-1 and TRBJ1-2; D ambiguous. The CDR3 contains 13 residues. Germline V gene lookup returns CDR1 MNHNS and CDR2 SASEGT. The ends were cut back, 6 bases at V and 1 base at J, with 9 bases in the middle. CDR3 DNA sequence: TGTGCCAGCAGCGCGGATTATAACTATGGCTACACCTTC. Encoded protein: CASSADYNYGYTF.

CDR3 protein: CASSPIGDRPGNTEAFF. As DNA, the CDR3 is TGTGCCAGCAGCCCGATTGGAGACAGGCCAGGGAACACTGAAGCTTTCTTT. The chain employs TRBV5-4 and TRBJ1-1; tentative D call: TRBD1 (6 bases). With 4 bases removed from V and 1 base from J, the gap between germline ends came to 20 bases. The CDR3 covers 17 residues. Germline CDR1 and CDR2: SGHNT and YYREEE (reference sequence).

Here the CDR3 reads CASSAQFSEDYGYTF. CDR3 nucleotides: TGTGCCAGCAGCGCACAATTTTCAGAGGACTATGGCTACACCTTC. This chain joins TRBV9 and TRBJ1-2; D uncertain. CDR3 length: 15 amino acids. Germline CDR1 reads SGDLS; CDR2 reads YYNGEE. Between the trimmed V and J ends, which lost 3 bases and 3 bases, there was a span of 15 bases.

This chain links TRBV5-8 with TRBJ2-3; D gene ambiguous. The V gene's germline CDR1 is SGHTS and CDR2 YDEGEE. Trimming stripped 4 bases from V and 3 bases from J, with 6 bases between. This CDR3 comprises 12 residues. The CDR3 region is CASSERTDTQYF. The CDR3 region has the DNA TGTGCCAGCAGCGAGAGAACAGATACGCAGTATTTT.

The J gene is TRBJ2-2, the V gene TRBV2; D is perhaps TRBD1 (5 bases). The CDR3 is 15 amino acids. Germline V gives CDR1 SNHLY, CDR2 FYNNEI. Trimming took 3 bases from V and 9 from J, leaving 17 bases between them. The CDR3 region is CASSELWGVSRELFF. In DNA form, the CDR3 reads TGTGCCAGCAGTGAGTTATGGGGCGTTAGCCGGGAGCTGTTTTTT.

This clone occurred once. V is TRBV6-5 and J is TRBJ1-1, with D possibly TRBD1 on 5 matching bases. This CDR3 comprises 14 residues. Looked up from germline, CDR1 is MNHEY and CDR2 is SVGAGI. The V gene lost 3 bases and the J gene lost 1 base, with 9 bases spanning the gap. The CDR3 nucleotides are TGTGCCAGCAGTTATAGACAGACGAACACTGAAGCTTTCTTT. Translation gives CASSYRQTNTEAFF.

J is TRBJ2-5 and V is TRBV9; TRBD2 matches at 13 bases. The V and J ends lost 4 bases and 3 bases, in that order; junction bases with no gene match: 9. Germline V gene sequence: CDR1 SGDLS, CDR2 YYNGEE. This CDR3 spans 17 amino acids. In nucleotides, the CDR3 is TGTGCCAGCAGCTTATGGGGACTAGCGGGACTCGAAGAGACCCAGTACTTC. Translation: CASSLWGLAGLEETQYF.